The sequence of this TCR beta chain was determined in a study of cytomegalovirus exposure and HLA in healthy donors. PCR primers comprised 60 Vbeta and 13 Jbeta primers. Sequencing was performed with immunoSEQ multiplex PCR; in TCRdb, only in-frame clones are kept and a portion is missing. This sample's table has some 130,000 clones. This CDR3 has 13 residues. Trimming removed 3 bases from V and 6 bases from J; junction bases left unmatched: 3. Germline V gene sequence: CDR1 SGHTA, CDR2 FQGTGA. About this clone: Its antigen is not identified.

Findings and caveats of the study: Among TCR beta chains, those listed as cytomegalovirus-associated numbered over 150.

Sequenced material: PBMCs. The V call is TRBV7-3, the J call TRBJ1-2; TRBD1 aligns across 8 bases. The clonotype was recovered from a woman in her sixties or seventies in good health and CMV-seronegative. This CDR3 reads CASSFTGGDGYTF. DNA for the CDR3: TGTGCCAGCAGCTTCACAGGGGGGGATGGCTACACCTTC.